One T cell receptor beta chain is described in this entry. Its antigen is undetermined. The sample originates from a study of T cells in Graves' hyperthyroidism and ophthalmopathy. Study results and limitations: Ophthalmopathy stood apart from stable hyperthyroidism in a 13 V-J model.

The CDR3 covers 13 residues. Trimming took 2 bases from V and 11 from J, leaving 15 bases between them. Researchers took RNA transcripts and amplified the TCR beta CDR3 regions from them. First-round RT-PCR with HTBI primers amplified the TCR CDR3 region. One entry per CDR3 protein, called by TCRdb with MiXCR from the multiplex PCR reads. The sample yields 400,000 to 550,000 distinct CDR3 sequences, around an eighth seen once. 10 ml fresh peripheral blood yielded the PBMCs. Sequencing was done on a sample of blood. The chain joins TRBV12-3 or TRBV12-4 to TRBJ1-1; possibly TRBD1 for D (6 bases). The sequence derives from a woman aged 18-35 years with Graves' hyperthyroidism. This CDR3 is CASSLIGQPVAFF. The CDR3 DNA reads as TGTGCCAGCAGTTTAATAGGACAGCCGGTGGCTTTCTTT.